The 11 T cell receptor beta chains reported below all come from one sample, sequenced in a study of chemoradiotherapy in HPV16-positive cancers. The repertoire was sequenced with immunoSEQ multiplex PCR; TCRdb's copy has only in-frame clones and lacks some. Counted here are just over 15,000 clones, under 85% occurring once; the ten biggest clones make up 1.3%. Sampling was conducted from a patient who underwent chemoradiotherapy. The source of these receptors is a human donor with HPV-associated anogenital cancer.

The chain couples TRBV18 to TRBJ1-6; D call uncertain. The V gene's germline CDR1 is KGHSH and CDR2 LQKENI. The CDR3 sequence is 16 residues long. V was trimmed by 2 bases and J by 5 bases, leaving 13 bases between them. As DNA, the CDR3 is TGTGCCAGCTCACCAAACGTTAACAGCAATAATTCACCCCTCCACTTT. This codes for CASSPNVNSNNSPLHF.

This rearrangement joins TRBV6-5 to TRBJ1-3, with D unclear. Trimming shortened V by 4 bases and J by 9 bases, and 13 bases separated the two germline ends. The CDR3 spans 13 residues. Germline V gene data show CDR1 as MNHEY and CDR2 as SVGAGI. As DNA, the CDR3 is TGTGCCAGCAGTTCACATCAATGGGGCACCATATATTTT. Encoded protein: CASSSHQWGTIYF.

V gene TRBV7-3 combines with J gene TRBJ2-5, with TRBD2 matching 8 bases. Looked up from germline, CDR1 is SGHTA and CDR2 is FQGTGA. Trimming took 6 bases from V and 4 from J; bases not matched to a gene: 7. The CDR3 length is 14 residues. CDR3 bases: TGTGCCAGCAGTTCGGGGGGGCCACGAGAGACCCAGTACTTC. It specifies CASSSGGPRETQYF. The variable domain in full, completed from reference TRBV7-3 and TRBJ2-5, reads GAGVSQTPSNKVTEKGKYVELRCDPISGHTALYWYRQSLGQGPEFLIYFQGTGAADDSGLPNDRFFAVRPEGSVSTLKIQRTERGDSAVYLCASSSGGPRETQYFGPGTRLLVL.

The CDR3 protein is CASSLGAGTRPYEQYF. The DNA for the CDR3 is TGTGCCAGCAGCTTGGGTGCGGGGACCCGACCCTACGAGCAGTACTTC. The genes are TRBV5-4 and TRBJ2-7, with D tentatively TRBD2 (6 bases). This CDR3 has 16 amino acids. Trimming removed 0 bases at V and 2 bases at J, with 15 bases between. The germline V gene encodes CDR1 SGHNT and CDR2 YYREEE (reference sequence). The full variable domain, rest sourced from reference TRBV5-4 and TRBJ2-7, is ETGVTQSPTHLIKTRGQQVTLRCSSQSGHNTVSWYQQALGQGPQFIFQYYREEENGRGNFPPRFSGLQFPNYSSELNVNALELDDSALYLCASSLGAGTRPYEQYFGPGTRLTVT.

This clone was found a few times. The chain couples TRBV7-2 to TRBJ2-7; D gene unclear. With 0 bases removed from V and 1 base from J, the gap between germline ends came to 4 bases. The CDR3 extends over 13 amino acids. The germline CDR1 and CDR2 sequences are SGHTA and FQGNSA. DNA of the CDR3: TGTGCCAGCAGCTTAGCACTTTCCTACGAGCAGTACTTC. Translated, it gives CASSLALSYEQYF.

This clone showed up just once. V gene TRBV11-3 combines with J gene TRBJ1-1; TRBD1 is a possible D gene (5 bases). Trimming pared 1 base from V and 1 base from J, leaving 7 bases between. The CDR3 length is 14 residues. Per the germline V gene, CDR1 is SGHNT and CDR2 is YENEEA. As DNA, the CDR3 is TGTGCCAGCAGCTTAGTCGGGGGGAACACTGAAGCTTTCTTT. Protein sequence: CASSLVGGNTEAFF.

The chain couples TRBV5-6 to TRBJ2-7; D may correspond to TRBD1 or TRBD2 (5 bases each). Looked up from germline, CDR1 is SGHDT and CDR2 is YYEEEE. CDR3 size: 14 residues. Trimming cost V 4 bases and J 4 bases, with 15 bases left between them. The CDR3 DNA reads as TGTGCCAGCAGCGAAACTGGGACGTCTTACGAGCAGTACTTC. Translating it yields CASSETGTSYEQYF.

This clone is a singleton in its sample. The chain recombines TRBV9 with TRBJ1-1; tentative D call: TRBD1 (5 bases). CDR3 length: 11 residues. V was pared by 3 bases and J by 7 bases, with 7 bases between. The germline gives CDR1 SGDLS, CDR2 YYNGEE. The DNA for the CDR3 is TGTGCCAGCAGCGCGGGGGGTGAAGCTTTCTTT. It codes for CASSAGGEAFF.

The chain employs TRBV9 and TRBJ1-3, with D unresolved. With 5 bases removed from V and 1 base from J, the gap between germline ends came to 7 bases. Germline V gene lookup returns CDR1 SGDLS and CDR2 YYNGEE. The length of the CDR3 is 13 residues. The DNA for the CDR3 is TGTGCCAGCAGAGGGCCGTCTGGAAACACCATATATTTT. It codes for CASRGPSGNTIYF. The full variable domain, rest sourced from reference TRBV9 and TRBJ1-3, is DSGVTQTPKHLITATGQRVTLRCSPRSGDLSVYWYQQSLDQGLQFLIQYYNGEERAKGNILERFSAQQFPDLHSELNLSSLELGDSALYFCASRGPSGNTIYFGEGSWLTVV.

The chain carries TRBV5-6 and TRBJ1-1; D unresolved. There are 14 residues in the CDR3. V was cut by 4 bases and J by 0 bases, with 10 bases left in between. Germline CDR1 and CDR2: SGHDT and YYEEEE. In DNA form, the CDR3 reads TGTGCCAGCAGCCCCCCAGGAGTGAACACTGAAGCTTTCTTT. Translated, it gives CASSPPGVNTEAFF.

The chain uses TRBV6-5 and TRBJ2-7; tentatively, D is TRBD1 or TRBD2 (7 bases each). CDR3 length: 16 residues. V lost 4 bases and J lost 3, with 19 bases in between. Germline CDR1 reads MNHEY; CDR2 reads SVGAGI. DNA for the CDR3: TGTGCCAGCAGTTTGACAGGGCGGGGGAATGTCTACGAGCAGTACTTC. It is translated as CASSLTGRGNVYEQYF.